This T cell receptor (beta chain) comes out of a study of T cell responses to AZD1222 COVID-19 vaccine. Overall study findings and caveats: Every sample of the repertoires postdated the peak T cell response.

Turning to this clone: Its antigen is undetermined.

The repertoire was sequenced with immunoSEQ multiplex PCR; TCRdb's copy has only in-frame clones and lacks some. The sample has about 180,000 clones, 80% to 90% seen once. This CDR3 is built from 14 residues. The V and J ends lost 6 bases and 7 bases respectively, with 13 bases between them. The germline gives CDR1 LNHDA, CDR2 SQIVND (reference sequence). The sequence was collected from an adult in good health. This specimen was peripheral blood, taken on day 0 of AZD1222 vaccination. The chain couples TRBV19 to TRBJ1-6, with D perhaps matching TRBD1 (6 bases). This CDR3 is CASRGAGFNSPLHF. CDR3 DNA: TGTGCCAGTAGGGGGGCAGGGTTCAATTCACCCCTCCACTTT.